This note documents a single T cell receptor (beta chain) sequence. This clonotype occurred many times. Its antigen is currently not known. Base quality data are lacking; no much larger clone is found one base away. The data are from a study of neurological immune-mediated disorders (dated by TCRdb to between 2019 and 2020). Turning to the overall study: Among the roughly 34 multiple sclerosis patients, relapsing-remitting MS accounted for some 30 and secondary progressive MS accounted for 3. The study compared peripheral blood TCR-beta repertoires of HTLV-I-associated myelopathy (HAM/TSP) patients, multiple sclerosis patients and healthy controls using UMI-based sequencing. The 90 to 110 TCR-beta libraries covered PBMC samples along with longitudinal samples, technical triplicates, and paired sorted CD4+ and CD8+ T-cell subsets. The cohort was made up of 68 subjects, consisting of around 15 HAM/TSP patients, around 35 multiple sclerosis patients and 20 healthy controls.

cDNA was synthesized by template-switch 5'RACE using a primer carrying a 10-nucleotide random unique molecular identifier by which each TCR transcript was tagged. Each sequencing run produced over 180 million TCR-beta sequences covering 15-18 subjects. The RNeasy kit was used to extract total RNA. TCR-beta VDJ regions were amplified with primers for the TCR constant region and the 5'RACE anchor, using the KAPA Real-time Library Amplification kit. Sample indexes and Illumina adaptors were added in a first PCR, and a second PCR then increased library yield. After Ampure bead purification, the TCR product of roughly 650 bp was size-selected on a 2% E-gel SizeSelection system. Before pooling, library quality was assessed on a Bioanalyzer, concentration was determined with Qubit, and library quantification was performed with the Kapa Library Quantification kit. An Illumina HiSeq 2500 was used to sequence the libraries paired-end at 2 x 150 bp. To increase sequence diversity, roughly 24-30% phiX was spiked into each library pool. Per the original workflow: Quality-filtered reads were processed with the UMI-based MiGEC pipeline, which removed over 85% of raw TCR sequences during error correction. IMGT germline references were used for alignment of VDJ genes, and clonotypes were defined by a unique CDR3 amino acid sequence together with V-J genes. Clonal expansion, Shannon diversity and CDR3 relatedness (CalcPairwiseDistances, ClusterSamples) were evaluated with VDJtools, and phylogenetic trees were built with CLCbio workbench. Using coefficient-of-variation modelling across technical triplicates, the study counted a clone as expanded if it had at least 8 unique UMIs. TCRdb reanalyzed the raw reads on its own, using fastp at Q25 for trimming and MiXCR for clone calling, and kept in-frame beta chains. CDR3 protein duplicates are merged, each entry listing the most common genes and DNA. For this entry, the V and J calls and clone size follow TCRdb and not the study's own pipeline. The sample data list approximately 100,000 distinct CDR3 sequences, and around 3.5% of these were observed just once. The ten most abundant clones make up about 2.9% of the sample.

Findings and caveats that apply to the study as a whole: Repertoires from 18 of 34 MS patients were grouped by phylogenetic analysis into a cluster of related CDR3 sequences, suggesting a possible repertoire-level signature. TCR clonal expansion was greatest in HAM/TSP patients and smallest in MS patients, who ranked below even healthy controls. No association of the MS cluster with clinical or MRI features was observed, and the need for larger cohorts was stated by the authors. Across subjects, expanded clones never shared an identical CDR3 amino acid sequence, which suggests that the TCR-beta repertoires in every group were private.

For the unsorted PBMC libraries, 2 million PBMCs were stored in RNAlater at -80 degrees C until RNA extraction and were used to generate the libraries. Multiple sclerosis patients were enrolled in a US clinical protocol evaluating disease progression by magnetic resonance imaging. Peripheral blood was subjected to Ficoll-Hypaque density gradient centrifugation to isolate PBMCs, which were then cryopreserved in liquid nitrogen. Sequencing was carried out using PBMCs. The clonotype was recovered from a woman between 50 and 59 years old with multiple sclerosis.

Read as DNA, the sequence is TGTGCCAGCAGCTTAGTTCGCAGGACCACTGAAGCTTTCTTT. Its product reads: CASSLVRRTTEAFF. The V and J segments used are TRBV7-2 and TRBJ1-1; the D segment cannot be called with confidence. The germline V gene sets CDR1 to SGHTA and CDR2 to FQGNSA. The CDR3 covers 14 residues, taking in both the cysteine and the phenylalanine. Kept here is only the CDR3 DNA, which spans 42 bases and is read in frame from base 1. V loses 1 base, J loses 4 bases, and the germline ends lie 10 bases apart.